The 19 T cell receptor beta chains below come from one sample, sequenced in a study of blood T cell repertoires in COVID-19. TCRdb keeps only in-frame clones here, not all; method: immunoSEQ multiplex PCR. The table lists approximately 150,000 clones, approximately 90% of them singletons. The specimen sequenced was peripheral blood. Every receptor here comes from a woman aged 45 to 65 with acute or convalescent COVID-19.

The chain uses TRBV6-5 and TRBJ2-1; perhaps TRBD2 as D (5 bases). This CDR3 has 13 amino acids. Germline CDR1 reads MNHEY; CDR2 reads SVGAGI. V was trimmed by 6 bases and J by 4 bases, leaving 10 bases between them. CDR3 residues: CASSPTGYNEQFF. The CDR3 DNA sequence: TGTGCCAGCAGCCCGACGGGGTACAATGAGCAGTTCTTC.

This rearrangement joins TRBV29-1 to TRBJ2-5; possibly TRBD1 for D (5 bases). V lost 4 bases and J 3 bases, leaving 15 bases between the germline ends. The CDR3 spans 14 residues. Germline CDR1 and CDR2: SQVTM and ANQGSEA. CDR3 residues: CSVGGEGQEETQYF. DNA for the CDR3: TGCAGCGTTGGGGGCGAAGGGCAGGAAGAGACCCAGTACTTC. The whole variable domain, filled in from reference TRBV29-1 and TRBJ2-5, reads SAVISQKPSRDICQRGTSLTIQCQVDSQVTMMFWYRQQPGQSLTLIATANQGSEATYESGFVIDKFPISRPNLTFSTLTVSNMSPEDSSIYLCSVGGEGQEETQYFGPGTRLLVL.

The chain carries TRBV7-2 and TRBJ1-1; a possible D gene is TRBD1 (5 bases). The CDR3 totals 12 residues. Deletions cut 8 bases from V and 4 bases from J, with 11 bases between. Germline V gene sequence: CDR1 SGHTA, CDR2 FQGNSA. DNA for the CDR3: TGTGCCAGCCGGGGGGGATCCACTGAAGCTTTCTTT. Its translation: CASRGGSTEAFF.

The rearrangement uses TRBV19 and TRBJ2-2; the D is unclear. The ends were cut back, 5 bases at V and 3 bases at J, with 4 bases in the middle. The CDR3 runs 12 residues. Germline V gives CDR1 LNHDA, CDR2 SQIVND (reference sequence). The CDR3 DNA reads TGTGCCAGTAGTCTTTACACCGGGGAGCTGTTTTTT. Its translation is CASSLYTGELFF.

The sample holds one count of this clone. CDR3 in DNA: TGTGCCAGCTCACCTGAGTACAGGGAAGAAAAACTGTTTTTT. Translating it yields CASSPEYREEKLFF. The V and J genes are TRBV18 and TRBJ1-4, with D possibly TRBD1 on 6 matching bases. The CDR3 extends over 14 amino acids. In germline, CDR1 is KGHSH, CDR2 LQKENI. V lost 3 bases and J 8 bases, leaving 13 bases between the germline ends. The complete variable domain, with remaining parts taken from reference TRBV18 and TRBJ1-4, reads NAGVMQNPRHLVRRRGQEARLRCSPMKGHSHVYWYRQLPEEGLKFMVYLQKENIIDESGMPKERFSAEFPKEGPSILRIQQVVRGDSAAYFCASSPEYREEKLFFGSGTQLSVL.

The rearrangement joins TRBV29-1 to TRBJ2-5; D is uncertain. The germline CDR1 and CDR2 sequences are SQVTM and ANQGSEA. Trimming shortened V by 3 bases and J by 7 bases, and 15 bases separated the two germline ends. The CDR3 contains 13 residues. CDR3: CSVDSSSRATQYF. The CDR3 region has the DNA TGCAGCGTTGACTCATCCTCACGAGCGACCCAGTACTTC. Based on the CDR3 plus reference TRBV29-1 and TRBJ2-5, the full variable domain is SAVISQKPSRDICQRGTSLTIQCQVDSQVTMMFWYRQQPGQSLTLIATANQGSEATYESGFVIDKFPISRPNLTFSTLTVSNMSPEDSSIYLCSVDSSSRATQYFGPGTRLLVL.

The CDR3 sequence: CSVGKGTGWTEAFF. The CDR3 nucleotides are TGCAGCGTTGGTAAAGGGACAGGGTGGACTGAAGCTTTCTTT. This sequence joins TRBV29-1 and TRBJ1-1; TRBD1 matches at 9 bases. The CDR3 covers 14 residues. CDR1 and CDR2 (germline): SQVTM, ANQGSEA. V lost 4 bases, J lost 5 bases, and 8 bases stayed unmatched. Full variable domain (remainder filled in from reference TRBV29-1 and TRBJ1-1): SAVISQKPSRDICQRGTSLTIQCQVDSQVTMMFWYRQQPGQSLTLIATANQGSEATYESGFVIDKFPISRPNLTFSTLTVSNMSPEDSSIYLCSVGKGTGWTEAFFGQGTRLTVV.

The rearrangement joins TRBV11-2 to TRBJ2-1; 7 bases agree with TRBD2. CDR1 is SGHAT, CDR2 FQNNGV, per germline. J lost 4 bases, V lost 5 bases, and 8 bases had no gene match. The CDR3 spans 15 residues. CDR3 nucleotide sequence: TGTGCCAGCAGCCCAGAGCGGGGCATTTACAATGAGCAGTTCTTC. Its translation: CASSPERGIYNEQFF.

CDR3 protein: CATSVSDTEAFF. The CDR3 DNA follows: TGTGCCACCAGTGTCTCCGACACTGAAGCTTTCTTT. This chain connects TRBV24-1 to TRBJ1-1; D is unclear. Germline V gene sequence: CDR1 KGHDR, CDR2 SFDVKD. The CDR3 totals 12 residues. V lost 5 bases to trimming and J lost 3 bases, with 6 bases between them.

The gene calls are TRBV9 and TRBJ1-2; D is undetermined. V shed 3 bases and J shed 4 bases, with 19 bases lying between them. Per germline, CDR1 SGDLS and CDR2 YYNGEE. This CDR3 is built from 16 residues. CDR3: CASSASTSRSPYGYTF. The CDR3 DNA reads TGTGCCAGCAGCGCCTCAACTTCGAGGTCCCCCTATGGCTACACCTTC. The whole variable domain, remainder taken from reference TRBV9 and TRBJ1-2, is DSGVTQTPKHLITATGQRVTLRCSPRSGDLSVYWYQQSLDQGLQFLIQYYNGEERAKGNILERFSAQQFPDLHSELNLSSLELGDSALYFCASSASTSRSPYGYTFGSGTRLTVV.

This rearrangement joins TRBV3-1 (or the pseudogene TRBV3-2) to TRBJ2-1, with no clear D. The CDR3 is 11 amino acids. Trimming cost V 2 bases and J 8 bases, with 4 bases left between them. CDR1 and CDR2 (germline): LGHDT, YNNKEL (reference sequence). The CDR3 spells CASSQSYEQFF. The CDR3 DNA sequence: TGTGCCAGCAGCCAATCCTATGAGCAGTTCTTC.

The chain carries TRBV18 and TRBJ2-7; the match to TRBD1 covers 10 bases. The length of the CDR3 is 14 residues. V lost 7 bases, J lost 3 bases, and 6 bases stayed unmatched. Germline loops: CDR1 KGHSH, CDR2 LQKENI. The CDR3 region has the DNA TGTGCCAGCTGGTCAGGGACAGGGGACTACGAGCAGTACTTC. Its protein product is CASWSGTGDYEQYF.

The chain carries TRBV11-1 and TRBJ1-1, with TRBD1 as a possible D gene (5 bases). The V gene's germline CDR1 is SGHAT and CDR2 FQDESV (reference sequence). This CDR3 is 13 amino acids long. Trimming pared 1 base from V and 7 bases from J, leaving 10 bases between. The CDR3 DNA follows: TGTGCCAGCAGCTTAGTTACCGGGGGTGAAGCTTTCTTT. It yields the protein CASSLVTGGEAFF.

The chain recombines TRBV1 with TRBJ2-3; the table's D call, TRBD2, has no DNA check behind it. TRBV1 is recorded as a pseudogene. This CDR3 has 17 residues. In nucleotides, the CDR3 is TGCACCAGCAGCCAAGAACCTCGGGGGGGCCGCGCAGATACGCAGTATTTT. Translated, it gives CTSSQEPRGGRADTQYF.

The V call is TRBV10-3, the J call TRBJ2-7, with a possible D match to TRBD2 (6 bases). V lost 10 bases and J lost 0, with 13 bases in between. This CDR3 has 13 amino acids. The V gene's germline CDR1 is ENHRY and CDR2 SYGVKD. The CDR3 DNA sequence: TGTGCCACCGCGGGGACGGTCTCCTACGAGCAGTACTTC. It codes for CATAGTVSYEQYF.

This chain links TRBV5-3 with TRBJ1-2; no firm D call. TRBV5-3 belongs to the ORF category, with a function that is uncertain. The CDR3 runs to 15 residues. Trimming stripped 1 base from V and 0 bases from J, with 10 bases between. In DNA form, the CDR3 reads TGTGCCAGAAGCTTGAGAGACACGCCTAACTATGGCTACACCTTC. Translated, it gives CARSLRDTPNYGYTF.

The chain recombines TRBV27 with TRBJ1-2; D ambiguous. The CDR3 totals 14 residues. From germline, CDR1 is MNHEY and CDR2 SMNVEV (reference sequence). The V end lost 3 bases, the J end lost 0 bases, and 8 bases lay between the germline ends. The CDR3 reads CASSFISANYGYTF. In DNA, the CDR3 is TGTGCCAGCAGTTTTATCTCAGCTAACTATGGCTACACCTTC.

As concerns this clone: Its ends do not fully match the called genes, so a read error is possible. This chain joins TRBV7-6 and TRBJ1-1, with TRBD1 matching 8 bases. Germline V gene lookup returns CDR1 SGHVS and CDR2 FNYEAQ. The CDR3 contains 15 residues. The CDR3 region has the DNA TGTGCCAGCAGCTCTGGACAGGGTTCGAACGCTGAAGCTTTCTTT. Protein product: CASSSGQGSNAEAFF.

The gene calls are TRBV30 and TRBJ2-7; 12 positions match TRBD2. The junction had 3 bases not matched to a gene; V was cut back by 2 bases and J by 7 bases. The CDR3 is made up of 13 amino acids. CDR1 GTSNPN and CDR2 SVGIG come from the germline V gene (reference sequence). The CDR3 sequence: CAWSRLAGVEQYF. CDR3 DNA sequence: TGTGCCTGGAGTAGACTAGCGGGAGTTGAGCAGTACTTC.